The 22 T cell receptor beta chains listed next were all sequenced from one sample in a study of shared clonotypes between healthy human individuals. Cells designated naive CD8 were CD45RO-negative and were positively selected for CCR7, with terminally differentiated effector memory CD45RA+ cells excluded. TCRdb's table, derived via immunoSEQ multiplex PCR, lists solely in-frame clones and lacks some. The table records approximately 810,000 clones, around 93% of them present only once. Sequenced: naive CD8+ T cells sorted from blood. These receptors originate from a man aged 30-40 years in good health.

For this clone: Other DNA variants within this sample encode the same CDR3. V gene TRBV27 combines with J gene TRBJ2-1; D is unresolved. The CDR3 covers 13 residues. In germline, CDR1 is MNHEY, CDR2 SMNVEV (reference sequence). Trimming took off 1 base at V and 6 bases at J, with 7 bases between the two ends. The CDR3: CASSLWVGNEQFF. The CDR3 coding sequence is TGTGCCAGCAGTTTATGGGTGGGCAATGAGCAGTTCTTC.

This clone has a single count. Other nucleotide sequences in the sample specify the same CDR3. The V gene is TRBV7-9, the J gene TRBJ2-7; D gene unclear. CDR1 is SEHNR, CDR2 FQNEAQ, per germline (reference sequence). Trimming took 4 bases from V and 3 from J, leaving 7 bases between them. This CDR3 has 12 amino acids. CDR3 protein: CASSSTSYEQYF. CDR3 DNA: TGTGCCAGCAGCTCCACGAGCTACGAGCAGTACTTC.

The chain combines TRBV7-9 with TRBJ2-2; tentatively, D is TRBD1 (6 bases). The V and J ends lost 4 bases and 6 bases respectively, with 12 bases between them. CDR3 size: 14 residues. Germline V gives CDR1 SEHNR, CDR2 FQNEAQ (reference sequence). CDR3 DNA sequence: TGTGCCAGCAGCTCTCCGACAGGTCCCGGGGAGCTGTTTTTT. This translates into CASSSPTGPGELFF. Full variable domain (missing parts from reference TRBV7-9 and TRBJ2-2): DTGVSQNPRHKITKRGQNVTFRCDPISEHNRLYWYRQTLGQGPEFLTYFQNEAQLEKSRLLSDRFSAERPKGSFSTLEIQRTEQGDSAMYLCASSSPTGPGELFFGEGSRLTVL.

For the CDR3, the DNA is TGCGCCAGCAGCTTGAGAGGGGTCAGCACAGATACGCAGTATTTT. This sequence encodes CASSLRGVSTDTQYF. The chain combines TRBV5-1 with TRBJ2-3, with D possibly called TRBD1 or TRBD2 (5 bases each). CDR3 length: 15 residues. Germline V lookup: CDR1 SGHRS, CDR2 YFSETQ. V was pared by 1 base and J by 0 bases, with 9 bases between. The full variable domain, completed using reference TRBV5-1 and TRBJ2-3, is KAGVTQTPRYLIKTRGQQVTLSCSPISGHRSVSWYQQTPGQGLQFLFEYFSETQRNKGNFPGRFSGRQFSNSRSEMNVSTLELGDSALYLCASSLRGVSTDTQYFGPGTRLTVL.

The sample holds one count of this clone. The chain carries TRBV4-1 and TRBJ2-3; either TRBD1 or TRBD2 may fit D (5 bases each). Germline V gene data show CDR1 as MGHRA and CDR2 as YSYEKL. Trimming left V 0 bases short and J 5 bases short, with 15 bases between. This CDR3 comprises 16 residues. As DNA, the CDR3 is TGCGCCAGCAGCCAAGAAGGGTCCGGGGCTGGAGATACGCAGTATTTT. Encoded protein: CASSQEGSGAGDTQYF.

This clone was counted a single time. The rearrangement links TRBV28 to TRBJ1-2, with 8 positions matching TRBD1. Germline V gene data show CDR1 as MDHEN and CDR2 as SYDVKM. The CDR3 is 15 amino acids. With 4 bases clipped from V and 4 bases from J, the junction kept 8 bases outside the gene matches. The CDR3, as DNA: TGTGCCAGCAGTTCCCGGACAGGGTTGGGCTATGGCTACACCTTC. This codes for CASSSRTGLGYGYTF.

The rearrangement uses TRBV11-2 and TRBJ2-5, with D perhaps matching TRBD2 (5 bases). The CDR3 is made up of 14 amino acids. V was cut by 2 bases and J by 0 bases, with 7 bases left in between. The germline gives CDR1 SGHAT, CDR2 FQNNGV. The CDR3 DNA follows: TGTGCCAGCAGCTTATGGCGGGACCAAGAGACCCAGTACTTC. Encoded protein: CASSLWRDQETQYF.

The chain links TRBV11-3 to TRBJ2-2, with a weak D call TRBD1 (5 bases). CDR1 SGHNT and CDR2 YENEEA come from the germline V gene. V was clipped by 5 bases and J by 5 bases, with 15 bases between them. This CDR3 comprises 15 residues. In DNA, the CDR3 is TGTGCCAGCAGCCGTACAGGCTACCGGACCGGGGAGCTGTTTTTT. This sequence encodes CASSRTGYRTGELFF.

The table lists this clone with a count of one. This chain joins TRBV30 and TRBJ2-7; 13 nucleotides line up with TRBD2. This CDR3 has 19 residues. The V segment lost 0 bases and the J segment 3 bases; nucleotides outside the gene matches: 14. Germline CDR1 reads GTSNPN; CDR2 reads SVGIG (reference sequence). The CDR3 DNA sequence: TGTGCCTGGAGTGTTCTAGGACTAGCGGGAGTAACGGCGCGCTACGAGCAGTACTTC. It codes for CAWSVLGLAGVTARYEQYF.

The chain carries TRBV4-1 and TRBJ1-1; D may be TRBD1 (5 bases). V gave up 1 base and J gave up 8 bases, with 14 bases separating them. The CDR3 is made up of 14 amino acids. Germline CDR1 and CDR2: MGHRA and YSYEKL. The CDR3 here is CASSQVRSREEAFF. CDR3 bases: TGCGCCAGCAGCCAAGTAAGGAGCAGGGAGGAAGCTTTCTTT.

This chain joins TRBV7-3 and TRBJ2-1; D possibly corresponds to TRBD2 (6 bases). V was cut by 2 bases and J by 8 bases, with 10 bases left in between. The V gene's germline CDR1 is SGHTA and CDR2 FQGTGA. CDR3 length: 13 amino acids. CDR3 in amino acids: CASSLDSSDEQFF. The CDR3 bases are TGTGCCAGCAGCTTAGATTCTAGCGATGAGCAGTTCTTC.

V gene TRBV7-9 combines with J gene TRBJ2-7; the D gene could be TRBD1 or TRBD2 (5 bases each). The germline V gene encodes CDR1 SEHNR and CDR2 FQNEAQ (reference sequence). This CDR3 contains 14 residues. Trimming took 5 bases from V and 4 from J, leaving 15 bases between them. The CDR3 DNA sequence: TGTGCCAGCAGCCCTAGCAGGGTCTGGTACGAGCAGTACTTC. It yields the protein CASSPSRVWYEQYF.

This rearrangement joins TRBV5-6 to TRBJ1-1; D not certain. V lost 3 bases and J 1 base, leaving 10 bases between the germline ends. The CDR3 is 14 residues long. Germline CDR1 is SGHDT and CDR2 is YYEEEE. For the CDR3, the DNA is TGTGCCAGCAGCTACCAGACGTCGAACACTGAAGCTTTCTTT. It translates to CASSYQTSNTEAFF. Drawing the rest from reference TRBV5-6 and TRBJ1-1, the complete variable domain is DAGVTQSPTHLIKTRGQQVTLRCSPKSGHDTVSWYQQALGQGPQFIFQYYEEEERQRGNFPDRFSGHQFPNYSSELNVNALLLGDSALYLCASSYQTSNTEAFFGQGTRLTVV.

The chain carries TRBV29-1 and TRBJ2-3; TRBD1 might be the D (6 bases). This CDR3 comprises 15 residues. V was shortened by 0 bases and J by 2 bases, with 12 bases between the two germline ends. Germline values: CDR1 SQVTM, CDR2 ANQGSEA. CDR3 in amino acids: CSVEDPTGSTDTQYF. The DNA of the CDR3 is TGCAGCGTTGAAGACCCGACAGGATCCACAGATACGCAGTATTTT.

CDR3 sequence: CASSWTGVGLEQYF. The CDR3 nucleotides are TGTGCCAGCAGCTGGACAGGGGTAGGGTTGGAGCAGTACTTC. The V call is TRBV27, the J call TRBJ2-7; TRBD1 matches at 9 bases. V was pared by 6 bases and J by 7 bases, with 10 bases of the junction left unmatched. The CDR3 has 14 amino acids. The germline V gene encodes CDR1 MNHEY and CDR2 SMNVEV (reference sequence).

The rearrangement joins TRBV7-9 to TRBJ1-5, with 7 bases fitting TRBD1. Trimming cost V 0 bases and J 0 bases; bases outside gene matches: 5. The germline V gene encodes CDR1 SEHNR and CDR2 FQNEAQ (reference sequence). The CDR3 totals 17 residues. CDR3 region: CASSLAETGYSNQPQHF. The CDR3 DNA follows: TGTGCCAGCAGCTTAGCCGAGACAGGGTATAGCAATCAGCCCCAGCATTTT.

Here the CDR3 reads CASSGGQGPVYEQYF. DNA for the CDR3: TGTGCCAGCAGCGGAGGACAGGGACCCGTCTACGAGCAGTACTTC. This chain connects TRBV9 to TRBJ2-7; 8 nucleotides align to TRBD1. The J segment lost 3 bases and the V segment lost 3 bases, leaving 8 bases of the junction unmatched. The germline gives CDR1 SGDLS, CDR2 YYNGEE. CDR3 length: 15 residues.

The chain employs TRBV28 and TRBJ1-5; D perhaps matches TRBD1 (6 bases). Trimming cost V 3 bases and J 0 bases, with 12 bases left between them. The CDR3 runs to 16 residues. CDR1 and CDR2 (germline): MDHEN, SYDVKM. The CDR3 sequence is CASSLRRTDSNQPQHF. Here the CDR3 DNA reads TGTGCCAGCAGTTTGAGACGGACAGATAGCAATCAGCCCCAGCATTTT.

This chain links TRBV5-4 with TRBJ1-2; D call uncertain. Germline assignment: CDR1 SGHNT and CDR2 YYREEE (reference sequence). This CDR3 spans 14 amino acids. The germline V and J ends were trimmed by 6 bases and 3 bases, with 15 bases remaining between them. CDR3 bases: TGTGCCAGCAACCTGGACGGTGGGGACTATGGCTACACCTTC. Its protein product is CASNLDGGDYGYTF.

V usage is TRBV2 and J usage is TRBJ1-1; D call uncertain. Trimming took 7 bases from V and 6 from J, leaving 9 bases between them. Germline V gene lookup returns CDR1 SNHLY and CDR2 FYNNEI. The CDR3 runs 11 residues. CDR3 DNA: TGTGCCAGCATGCGCGGGGCTGAAGCTTTCTTT. It encodes CASMRGAEAFF.

V and J are TRBV7-5 and TRBJ2-1; TRBD2 reflects the table's D call only, with no check against the DNA. TRBV7-5 has pseudogene status. The CDR3 has 17 residues. CDR3 region: CARSAETPRTLYNEQFF. The CDR3 DNA follows: TGTGCCAGAAGCGCTGAAACCCCCCGGACTTTATACAATGAGCAGTTCTTC.

V usage is TRBV7-8 and J usage is TRBJ1-3; 7 bases map to TRBD1. The trim removed 5 bases at V and 3 bases at J, leaving 4 bases unmatched. The germline V gene encodes CDR1 SGHVS and CDR2 FQNEAQ. The CDR3 runs 14 residues. This CDR3 reads CASSQDRLGNTIYF. In DNA form, the CDR3 reads TGTGCCAGCAGCCAGGACAGGCTTGGAAACACCATATATTTT.